The clone carrying this TCR beta chain was found a few times. As yet, its antigen is unknown. Described time point: week 35, safety follow-up. Each dose of the vaccine consisted of 300 ug of mutant IDH1 20-mer peptide, with topical imiquimod. These data are taken from a study of a mutant IDH1 vaccine in newly diagnosed glioma. TCRdb's table, derived via immunoSEQ multiplex PCR, lists solely in-frame clones and lacks some. The sample carries more than 25,000 clones, under 85% recorded once. V lost 3 bases and J 1 base, leaving 15 bases between the germline ends. Germline assignment: CDR1 GTSNPN and CDR2 SVGIG (reference sequence). The CDR3 consists of 15 residues.

The sequencing here drew on PBMCs, taken from a glioma patient whose treatment included an IDH1 peptide vaccine. The V call is TRBV30, the J call TRBJ1-1; no clear D gene. This clonotype was sampled from a woman between 25 and 40 years old with glioma. Some clones in this sample may be carry-over from other donors' samples. CDR3 coding DNA: TGTGCCTGGAGGGAGCCCCACCGGGAGAACACTGAAGCTTTCTTT. Its translation is CAWREPHRENTEAFF.